A selection of T cell receptor beta chains follows, all from one sample in a study of cytomegalovirus exposure and HLA in healthy donors. Sequencing was performed with immunoSEQ multiplex PCR; in TCRdb, only in-frame clones are kept and a portion is missing. The sample includes 150,000 to 200,000 clones, 80% of them seen just once. Specimen: PBMCs. The source is a woman aged 50 to 65 in good health and CMV-seropositive. CDR3s include the opening cysteine and the closing phenylalanine or tryptophan. Each record gives: clone size, D gene, V gene, J gene, CDR3 protein, CDR3 DNA. A D gene is named only where the DNA matches it firmly. A row's size may be missing; if present it is once, few, many or a size class.

>-|TRBD1|TRBV19|TRBJ1-1
CASSMTRGLNTEAFF
TGTGCCAGTAGTATGACAAGGGGGCTGAACACTGAAGCTTTCTTT
>-|-|TRBV7-8|TRBJ1-1
CASRLFEEAFF
TGTGCCAGCCGGTTATTTGAAGAAGCTTTCTTT
>-|-|TRBV7-3|TRBJ1-2
CASSAGPHGYTF
TGTGCCAGCAGTGCAGGGCCCCATGGCTACACCTTC
>-|-|TRBV5-1|TRBJ2-2
CARLRANTGELFF
TGCGCCAGATTACGCGCGAACACCGGGGAGCTGTTTTTT
>-|TRBD2|TRBV20-1|TRBJ2-7
CSARGAYEQYF
TGCAGTGCGCGGGGGGCCTACGAGCAGTACTTC
>-|TRBD1|TRBV18|TRBJ2-2
CASSQRDSANTGELFF
TGTGCCAGCTCACAAAGGGACAGCGCAAACACCGGGGAGCTGTTTTTT
>-|TRBD1|TRBV5-4|TRBJ2-3
CASSSAGTDTQYF
TGTGCCAGCAGCTCAGCCGGGACAGACACGCAGTATTTT
>few|TRBD1|TRBV5-1|TRBJ1-5
CASSIGQGHQPQHF
TGCGCCAGCAGCATCGGACAGGGGCACCAGCCCCAGCATTTT
>-|-|TRBV7-9|TRBJ1-1
CASSGQYINTEAFF
TGTGCCAGCAGCGGACAGTACATAAACACTGAAGCTTTCTTT
>-|-|TRBV9|TRBJ2-7
CASSVDGGLGEQYF
TGTGCCAGCAGCGTAGACGGGGGGCTAGGCGAGCAGTACTTC
>-|-|TRBV27|TRBJ1-4
CASRPRLTVRDEKLFF
TGTGCCAGCAGACCACGACTGACAGTTAGGGATGAAAAACTGTTTTTT
>few|TRBD1|TRBV5-1|TRBJ2-7
CASSPDPGTGAYEQYF
TGCGCCAGCAGCCCAGATCCCGGGACAGGGGCCTACGAGCAGTACTTC
>-|-|TRBV9|TRBJ1-2
CASSVGYRRPNYGYTF
TGTGCCAGCAGCGTAGGCTACAGGCGACCTAACTATGGCTACACCTTC
>-|TRBD1|TRBV6-5|TRBJ1-2
CASSRDRDGYGYTF
TGTGCCAGCAGCCGTGACAGGGATGGATATGGCTACACCTTC
>-|-|TRBV30|TRBJ1-2
CAWSQLPNSGGYTF
TGTGCCTGGAGTCAATTGCCTAACTCCGGTGGCTACACCTTC
>-|-|TRBV5-4|TRBJ2-6
CASSPGTGANVLTF
TGTGCCAGCAGTCCAGGGACTGGGGCCAACGTCCTGACTTTC
>-|-|TRBV27|TRBJ2-7
CASSKGQGSSYEQYF
TGTGCCAGCAGTAAGGGGCAGGGTAGCTCCTACGAGCAGTACTTC
>-|-|TRBV4-3|TRBJ2-2
CASSQVGLASGELFF
TGCGCCAGCAGCCAAGTTGGGCTAGCTAGCGGGGAGCTGTTTTTT
>-|-|TRBV9|TRBJ2-7
CASSVEQGPYEQYF
TGTGCCAGCAGCGTAGAGCAGGGCCCCTACGAGCAGTACTTC
>few|TRBD1|TRBV28|TRBJ2-7
CASSLLGTGSYEQYF
TGTGCCAGCAGTTTACTGGGGACAGGGTCCTACGAGCAGTACTTC
>-|TRBD1|TRBV15|TRBJ1-1
CATSGPAGTGWMNTEAFF
TGTGCCACCAGCGGACCTGCCGGGACAGGTTGGATGAACACTGAAGCTTTCTTT
>-|-|TRBV19|TRBJ2-2
CASSLNRGFGELFF
TGTGCCAGTAGTCTGAACCGGGGATTCGGGGAGCTGTTTTTT
>-|TRBD1|TRBV28|TRBJ2-1
CASSLGQEGKQFF
TGTGCCAGCAGTTTGGGACAGGAGGGAAAGCAGTTCTTC
>-|-|TRBV7-9|TRBJ1-2
CAQETDHGGYTF
TGTGCTCAGGAGACAGACCACGGTGGCTACACCTTC
>medium-sized|TRBD2|TRBV7-6|TRBJ2-7
CASSFSGGTYEQYF
TGTGCCAGCAGCTTTAGCGGGGGAACTTACGAGCAGTACTTC
>-|-|TRBV5-1|TRBJ2-3
CASSLVGEVGTDTQYF
TGCGCCAGCAGTCTGGTGGGGGAGGTGGGCACAGATACGCAGTATTTT
>-|TRBD1|TRBV9|TRBJ2-2
CASSVLGGTVNTGELFF
TGTGCCAGCAGCGTCCTTGGTGGGACAGTAAACACCGGGGAGCTGTTTTTT
>-|-|TRBV2|TRBJ2-3
CASSVLVGLTDTQYF
TGTGCCAGCAGTGTTCTAGTAGGCCTCACAGATACGCAGTATTTT
>-|-|TRBV4-2|TRBJ2-3
CASSQDASSDTDTQYF
TGTGCCAGCAGCCAAGACGCTAGTTCGGACACAGATACGCAGTATTTT
>once|-|TRBV6-5|TRBJ1-1
CASSLQEKNTEAFF
TGTGCCAGCAGTCTACAGGAGAAGAACACTGAAGCTTTCTTT
>-|TRBD2|TRBV9|TRBJ2-1
CASSHTSGVYNEQFF
TGTGCCAGCAGCCACACTAGCGGGGTCTACAATGAGCAGTTCTTC
>few|-|TRBV9|TRBJ1-4
CASSRSEKLFF
TGTGCCAGCAGTAGATCTGAAAAACTGTTTTTT
>-|-|TRBV10-3|TRBJ2-2
CAIARVEGELFF
TGTGCCATAGCCAGGGTGGAAGGGGAGCTGTTTTTT
>-|-|TRBV27|TRBJ2-5
CASRRDRLIQETQYF
TGTGCCAGCAGGCGGGACAGACTTATCCAAGAGACCCAGTACTTC
>-|TRBD1|TRBV7-2|TRBJ1-2
CASSSTGRGYTF
TGTGCCAGCAGCTCGACAGGGCGCGGCTACACCTTC
>-|-|TRBV6-5|TRBJ1-1
CASSYSGRPEAFF
TGTGCCAGCAGTTACTCCGGGAGGCCTGAAGCTTTCTTT
>-|-|TRBV10-3|TRBJ1-1
CAISSGVNTEAFF
TGTGCCATCAGCTCAGGGGTGAACACTGAAGCTTTCTTT
>-|-|TRBV4-1|TRBJ2-7
CASSQVRGAGEQYF
TGCGCCAGCAGCCAAGTTCGCGGGGCGGGGGAGCAGTACTTC
>-|TRBD2|TRBV7-2|TRBJ2-7
CASSLGSGRPFRVDEQYF
TGTGCCAGCAGCTTAGGTAGCGGGAGGCCTTTTAGAGTAGACGAGCAGTACTTC
>-|-|TRBV6-4|TRBJ2-2
CASRPSRNTGELFF
TGTGCCAGCAGACCGTCTAGAAACACCGGGGAGCTGTTTTTT
>-|-|TRBV5-4|TRBJ2-7
CASSLDLSYEQYF
TGTGCCAGCAGCTTGGACCTATCCTACGAGCAGTACTTC
>few|TRBD2|TRBV5-6|TRBJ2-1
CASSWTSGRAWPSYNEQFF
TGTGCCAGCAGCTGGACTAGCGGGAGGGCCTGGCCCTCCTACAATGAGCAGTTCTTC
>-|-|TRBV6-1|TRBJ2-1
CASSEGQGIGYNEQFF
TGTGCCAGCAGTGAAGGGCAGGGCATCGGGTACAATGAGCAGTTCTTC
>-|TRBD1|TRBV30|TRBJ2-7
CAWSLSGTGSYEQYF
TGTGCCTGGAGCTTATCCGGGACAGGGTCCTACGAGCAGTACTTC
>-|-|TRBV30|TRBJ1-5
CAWSIGNSDQPQHF
TGTGCCTGGTCGATCGGGAATTCGGATCAGCCCCAGCATTTT
>once|-|TRBV7-8|TRBJ2-2
CASSLGLGGELFF
TGTGCCAGCAGCTTAGGACTGGGCGGGGAGCTGTTTTTT
>-|TRBD1|TRBV4-1|TRBJ2-7
CASSQGGQGGYEQYF
TGCGCCAGCAGCCAAGGCGGACAGGGGGGATACGAGCAGTACTTC